This TCR beta chain was sequenced during a study of shared clonotypes between healthy human individuals. Study-level information: CD4 naive cells filled three plates per donor, CD4 memory three, CD8 naive two and CD8 memory one.

The assay was run at deep level. Repertoires were generated with immunoSEQ multiplex PCR, while TCRdb's copy carries only in-frame clones and drops some. Among just over 2,000,000 clones, approximately 95% were seen once, and the ten largest hold about 0.13%. Study conclusions and caveats: Several donors held about 4.5% of naive CD4 clonotypes in common.

Points on this clone: As yet, its antigen is unknown.

The receptor was isolated from a man younger than 35 in good health. Source material: naive CD4+ T cells sorted from blood. Subset: CD45RA+ positively selected.

The chain's CDR3 is CASSEGEGPSMDTQYF. CDR3 DNA sequence: TGTGCCAGCAGTGAGGGAGAGGGCCCTTCTATGGATACGCAGTATTTT. This chain connects TRBV25-1 to TRBJ2-3; possibly TRBD2 for D (5 bases). The CDR3 has 16 amino acids. CDR1 is MGHDK, CDR2 SYGVNS, per germline. Trimming took off 3 bases at V and 6 bases at J, with 19 bases between the two ends.